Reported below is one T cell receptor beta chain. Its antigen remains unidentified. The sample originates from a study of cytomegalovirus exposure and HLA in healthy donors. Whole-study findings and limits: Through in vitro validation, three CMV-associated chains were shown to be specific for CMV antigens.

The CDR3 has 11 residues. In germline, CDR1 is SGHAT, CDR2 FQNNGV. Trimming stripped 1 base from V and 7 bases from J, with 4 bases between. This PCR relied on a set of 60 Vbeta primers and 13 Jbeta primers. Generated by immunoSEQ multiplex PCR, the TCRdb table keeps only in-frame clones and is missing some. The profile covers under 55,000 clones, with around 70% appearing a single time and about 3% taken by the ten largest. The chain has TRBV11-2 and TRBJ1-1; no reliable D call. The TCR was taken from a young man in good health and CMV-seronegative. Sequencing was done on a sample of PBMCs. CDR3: CASSLVSEAFF. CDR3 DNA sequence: TGTGCCAGCAGCTTAGTCAGTGAAGCTTTCTTT.